This record covers a single T cell receptor (beta chain). V lost 4 bases to trimming and J lost 0 bases, with 12 bases between them. CDR1 SGHVS and CDR2 FQNEAQ come from the germline V gene. There are 15 residues in the CDR3. This sample was taken from a study of patients and donors after allogeneic stem cell transplantation. TCRdb reanalysed the RT-PCR reads using MiXCR and keeps one entry per CDR3 protein. The table lists approximately 57,000 distinct CDR3 sequences, roughly 15% of them singletons. The sample comprised blood, either unsorted or a sorted T cell fraction (not recorded which). The clonotype comes from a human donor who was either an allogeneic HSCT recipient or a stem cell or donor lymphocyte infusion donor (not recorded which). It is not recorded whose cells these are; they may come from a transplant donor. The chain links TRBV7-8 to TRBJ1-2; D is possibly TRBD1 (6 bases). CDR3 coding DNA: TGTGCCAGCAGCTCAACAGGGAATCCTAACTATGGCTACACCTTC. Amino acids: CASSSTGNPNYGYTF.